One sample yielded the 30 T cell receptor beta chains listed below, sequenced in a study of blood T cell repertoires in COVID-19. Assay used: immunoSEQ multiplex PCR; TCRdb lists only in-frame clones, some missing. The data hold approximately 90,000 clones, with 75% to 90% observed a single time. Input material: peripheral blood. The source of these receptors is a woman at least 80 years old with active or convalescent COVID-19.

The chain recombines TRBV5-6 with TRBJ2-7; 7 bases map to TRBD1. The J segment lost 1 base and the V segment lost 4 bases, leaving 11 bases of the junction unmatched. The CDR3 is made up of 16 amino acids. Germline-derived CDR1 and CDR2 are SGHDT and YYEEEE. The CDR3 is CASSPYSGQPSYEQYF. As DNA, the CDR3 is TGTGCCAGCAGCCCCTACTCGGGACAGCCTTCCTACGAGCAGTACTTC. The full variable domain, with the rest looked up from reference TRBV5-6 and TRBJ2-7, is DAGVTQSPTHLIKTRGQQVTLRCSPKSGHDTVSWYQQALGQGPQFIFQYYEEEERQRGNFPDRFSGHQFPNYSSELNVNALLLGDSALYLCASSPYSGQPSYEQYFGPGTRLTVT.

The V call is TRBV12-1, the J call TRBJ1-5. TRBV12-1 is a pseudogene segment. The CDR3 loop spans 14 amino acids. The CDR3: CASSPVGGFQPQHF. The CDR3 DNA reads TGTGCCAGCAGCCCCGTCGGGGGATTTCAGCCCCAGCATTTT.

This chain connects TRBV7-3 to TRBJ2-5; 10 positions agree with TRBD2. In germline, CDR1 is SGHTA, CDR2 FQGTGA. CDR3 length equals 15 residues. Losses at the gene ends were 5 bases for V and 4 bases for J; bases not matched to a gene: 7. The CDR3 sequence is CASSLLAGVGETQYF. The DNA for the CDR3 is TGTGCCAGCAGCCTCCTAGCGGGGGTTGGAGAGACCCAGTACTTC.

The rearrangement joins TRBV29-1 to TRBJ2-2; D gene ambiguous. Trimming stripped 2 bases from V and 0 bases from J, with 7 bases between. The CDR3 runs 14 residues. The V gene's germline CDR1 is SQVTM and CDR2 ANQGSEA. The CDR3 is CSVESPANTGELFF. CDR3 in DNA: TGCAGCGTTGAAAGTCCAGCGAACACCGGGGAGCTGTTTTTT.

This clone appeared a few times. This sequence joins TRBV5-1 and TRBJ1-4; D uncertain. V was trimmed by 4 bases and J by 5 bases, leaving 12 bases between them. The CDR3 sequence is 14 residues long. CDR1 and CDR2 (germline): SGHRS, YFSETQ. CDR3 DNA sequence: TGCGCCAGCAGCCCGGGAGGGAGAAATGAAAAACTGTTTTTT. Amino acids: CASSPGGRNEKLFF.

The rearrangement joins TRBV5-1 to TRBJ1-2; tentative D call: TRBD1 (5 bases). Per the germline V gene, CDR1 is SGHRS and CDR2 is YFSETQ. V was clipped by 0 bases and J by 6 bases, with 9 bases between them. This CDR3 spans 13 amino acids. The DNA of the CDR3 is TGCGCCAGCAGCTTGGAGGGGATTGATGGCTACACCTTC. This translates into CASSLEGIDGYTF. Together with reference TRBV5-1 and TRBJ1-2, the CDR3 gives the full variable domain: KAGVTQTPRYLIKTRGQQVTLSCSPISGHRSVSWYQQTPGQGLQFLFEYFSETQRNKGNFPGRFSGRQFSNSRSEMNVSTLELGDSALYLCASSLEGIDGYTFGSGTRLTVV.

The chain couples TRBV15 to TRBJ1-2; D possibly corresponds to TRBD1 (5 bases). The CDR3 is 14 residues long. CDR1 is LNHNV, CDR2 YYDKDF, per germline (reference sequence). Trimming removed 3 bases from V and 3 bases from J, with 11 bases in between. This chain's CDR3 is CATSRWGEDYGYTF. In nucleotides, the CDR3 is TGTGCCACCAGCAGGTGGGGGGAGGACTATGGCTACACCTTC.

The V call is TRBV7-8, the J call TRBJ2-7; the match to TRBD1 covers 8 bases. Per germline, CDR1 SGHVS and CDR2 FQNEAQ. The V gene end was trimmed by 4 bases and the J gene end by 7 bases; junction bases not matched to a gene: 12. This CDR3 contains 15 residues. The CDR3 spells CASSWGTGFPEEQYF. CDR3 coding DNA: TGTGCCAGCAGCTGGGGGACAGGTTTCCCCGAAGAGCAGTACTTC.

The chain uses TRBV18 and TRBJ2-1; 10 bases match TRBD1. Germline trimming cut 6 bases from V and 4 bases from J; bases unmatched to any gene: 6. Germline-derived CDR1 and CDR2 are KGHSH and LQKENI. CDR3 length equals 15 residues. CDR3 amino acids: CASSDPGQGYNEQFF. The CDR3 bases are TGTGCCAGCTCGGATCCGGGACAGGGGTACAATGAGCAGTTCTTC.

The chain links TRBV24-1 to TRBJ1-5; 10 bases line up with TRBD1. This CDR3 contains 16 residues. Germline CDR1 reads KGHDR; CDR2 reads SFDVKD. The J segment lost 4 bases and the V segment lost 3 bases, leaving 5 bases of the junction unmatched. The CDR3 DNA follows: TGTGCCACCAGTGATGGGACAGGGGTCGGAAATCAGCCCCAGCATTTT. This gives the protein CATSDGTGVGNQPQHF.

In regard to this clone: Relative to the germline gene, one junction end is altered; a read error may explain this. The chain uses TRBV6-5 and TRBJ2-7; 9 nucleotides match TRBD1. Germline V gives CDR1 MNHEY, CDR2 SVGAGI. The CDR3 is 15 amino acids. CDR3 amino acids: CAISTRDRASYEQYF. CDR3 coding DNA: TGTGCCATCAGTACCCGGGACAGGGCATCCTACGAGCAGTACTTC.

This chain links TRBV29-1 with TRBJ1-2, with D tentatively TRBD1 (5 bases). V was shortened by 1 base and J by 1 base, with 22 bases between the two germline ends. CDR3 size: 18 residues. Germline CDR1 SQVTM, CDR2 ANQGSEA. CDR3 nucleotide sequence: TGCAGCGTTGAAGGGGCGGGGGAGGGTAGAGGTGTTAACTATGGCTACACCTTC. Translation: CSVEGAGEGRGVNYGYTF.

Here the CDR3 reads CASSLVAESSYNEQFF. The CDR3 DNA is TGTGCCAGCAGCTTAGTAGCGGAGAGCTCCTACAATGAGCAGTTCTTC. The chain has TRBV11-2 and TRBJ2-1, with TRBD2 as a possible D gene (6 bases). Germline V CDR1 and CDR2: SGHAT, FQNNGV. V was pared by 1 base and J by 0 bases, with 10 bases between. The CDR3 totals 16 residues. The variable domain in full, with the rest retrieved from reference TRBV11-2 and TRBJ2-1, is EAGVAQSPRYKIIEKRQSVAFWCNPISGHATLYWYQQILGQGPKLLIQFQNNGVVDDSQLPKDRFSAERLKGVDSTLKIQPAKLEDSAVYLCASSLVAESSYNEQFFGPGTRLTVL.

This chain connects TRBV7-2 to TRBJ2-3; possible D gene TRBD2, 5 bases. The germline CDR1 and CDR2 sequences are SGHTA and FQGNSA. V dropped 1 base and J dropped 3 bases, with 5 bases sitting between them. There are 13 residues in the CDR3. The CDR3, as DNA: TGTGCCAGCAGCTTAGGAGGGACAGATACGCAGTATTTT. Amino acid sequence: CASSLGGTDTQYF. The full variable domain, its missing parts supplied by reference TRBV7-2 and TRBJ2-3, is GAGVSQSPSNKVTEKGKDVELRCDPISGHTALYWYRQSLGQGLEFLIYFQGNSAPDKSGLPSDRFSAERTGGSVSTLTIQRTQQEDSAVYLCASSLGGTDTQYFGPGTRLTVL.

The genes are TRBV6-2 or TRBV6-3 and TRBJ2-7; a possible D gene is TRBD2 (6 bases). CDR1 MNHEY and CDR2 SVGEGT come from the germline V gene. The CDR3 loop spans 20 amino acids. The germline V and J ends were trimmed by 2 bases and 3 bases, with 29 bases remaining between them. The CDR3 reads CASSYPPDGTALRLDYEQYF. The CDR3 nucleotides read TGTGCCAGCAGTTACCCCCCCGACGGGACTGCCCTCCGTTTGGACTACGAGCAGTACTTC.

The chain uses TRBV4-1 and TRBJ1-6; D perhaps matches TRBD1 (6 bases). Deletions cut 0 bases from V and 7 bases from J, with 16 bases between. The germline V gene encodes CDR1 MGHRA and CDR2 YSYEKL. The CDR3 spans 17 residues. CDR3 in DNA: TGCGCCAGCAGCCAAGAGAACAGGGTGGGACCAAATTCACCCCTCCACTTT. Translating it yields CASSQENRVGPNSPLHF.

This clone showed up just a few times. The CDR3: CASGEAGLLTEAFF. CDR3 DNA sequence: TGCGCCAGCGGCGAGGCGGGCCTCTTGACTGAAGCTTTCTTT. V usage is TRBV5-1 and J usage is TRBJ1-1; D remains unclear. Germline V gene data show CDR1 as SGHRS and CDR2 as YFSETQ. The CDR3 is 14 amino acids. V dropped 7 bases and J dropped 5 bases, with 18 bases sitting between them.

In nucleotides, the CDR3 is TGTGCCAGCAGCTTAGTATACAGGGGCAATCAGCCCCAGCATTTT. It yields the protein CASSLVYRGNQPQHF. The gene calls are TRBV7-8 and TRBJ1-5; tentatively, D is TRBD1 (6 bases). From germline, CDR1 is SGHVS and CDR2 FQNEAQ. The germline V and J ends were trimmed by 1 base and 2 bases, with 9 bases remaining between them. The CDR3 runs to 15 residues. The full variable domain, rest sourced from reference TRBV7-8 and TRBJ1-5, is GAGVSQSPRYKVAKRGQDVALRCDPISGHVSLFWYQQALGQGPEFLTYFQNEAQLDKSGLPSDRFFAERPEGSVSTLKIQRTQQEDSAVYLCASSLVYRGNQPQHFGDGTRLSIL.

The CDR3 nucleotides are TGCGCCAGCAGCAGTCAGGGGGCGGGAAACACTGAAGCTTTCTTT. The encoded protein is CASSSQGAGNTEAFF. This chain links TRBV4-3 with TRBJ1-1, with 8 bases matching TRBD1. Per the germline V gene, CDR1 is LGHNA and CDR2 is YSLEER. CDR3 length: 15 amino acids. V was clipped by 5 bases and J by 2 bases; unmatched bases: 7.

The chain links TRBV2 to TRBJ1-5, with a weak D call TRBD1 (5 bases). Germline V gene data show CDR1 as SNHLY and CDR2 as FYNNEI. Trimming cost V 5 bases and J 7 bases, with 12 bases left between them. CDR3 length equals 13 residues. CDR3 amino acids: CASSQDQGQPQHF. CDR3 bases: TGTGCCAGCAGTCAAGATCAGGGACAGCCCCAGCATTTT.

This clone has a handful of counts. V gene TRBV29-1 combines with J gene TRBJ1-1; no clear D gene. This CDR3 is 13 amino acids long. Germline V lookup: CDR1 SQVTM, CDR2 ANQGSEA. V was trimmed by 4 bases and J by 6 bases, leaving 15 bases between them. The CDR3 DNA is TGCAGCGTTGTCGAGGGTTCTGTAGCTGAAGCTTTCTTT. It translates to CSVVEGSVAEAFF.

This chain joins TRBV19 and TRBJ1-5; D perhaps matches TRBD1 (5 bases). Germline lookup yields CDR1 LNHDA and CDR2 SQIVND (reference sequence). The CDR3 consists of 15 residues. The ends were cut back, 3 bases at V and 6 bases at J, with 15 bases in the middle. CDR3 nucleotides: TGTGCCAGTAGTATTTTGGCGGGGCGTGCTCAGCCCCAGCATTTT. Its translation is CASSILAGRAQPQHF.

The chain employs TRBV7-6 and TRBJ2-1; 10 bases match TRBD2. Losses at the gene ends were 3 bases for V and 8 bases for J; bases not matched to a gene: 10. The CDR3 runs 16 residues. CDR1 and CDR2 (germline): SGHVS, FNYEAQ. For the CDR3, the DNA is TGTGCCAGCAGCTTTGCTTCTAGCGGGAGAACCTATGAGCAGTTCTTC. It encodes CASSFASSGRTYEQFF.

The rearrangement uses TRBV6-2 or TRBV6-3 and TRBJ2-7; perhaps TRBD1 as D (6 bases). V lost 4 bases and J lost 1, with 20 bases in between. The CDR3 is made up of 17 amino acids. The germline V gene has CDR1 MNHEY and CDR2 SVGEGT. CDR3 protein: CASSSPSTGRTSYEQYF. The CDR3 DNA reads as TGTGCCAGCAGTTCCCCCTCGACAGGAAGAACTTCCTACGAGCAGTACTTC.

CDR3 bases: TGTGCCAGCAGCGTAGTAAGCACAGATACGCAGTATTTT. Protein sequence: CASSVVSTDTQYF. The rearrangement links TRBV9 to TRBJ2-3; no reliable D call. CDR1 is SGDLS and CDR2 is YYNGEE in the germline V gene. This CDR3 region has 13 residues. The V and J ends lost 0 bases and 0 bases respectively, with 2 bases between them.

V is TRBV9 and J is TRBJ2-3; the match to TRBD2 covers 9 bases. The germline gives CDR1 SGDLS, CDR2 YYNGEE. Trimming cost V 3 bases and J 0 bases; bases outside gene matches: 5. This CDR3 is built from 16 residues. The CDR3 protein is CASSDERGASTDTQYF. The DNA of the CDR3 is TGTGCCAGCAGCGACGAGCGGGGGGCCAGCACAGATACGCAGTATTTT.

The V call is TRBV7-2, the J call TRBJ1-2; a weak D match, TRBD1 (5 bases). With 1 base removed from V and 8 bases from J, the gap between germline ends came to 14 bases. Germline V gives CDR1 SGHTA, CDR2 FQGNSA. The CDR3 has 14 residues. CDR3 nucleotide sequence: TGTGCCAGCAGCTTAGGGGGCGGGGTCTTCGGCTACACCTTC. Amino acids: CASSLGGGVFGYTF.

The chain employs TRBV19 and TRBJ1-6; D may be TRBD1 (5 bases). This CDR3 is built from 16 residues. Trimming left V 4 bases short and J 7 bases short, with 17 bases between. Germline CDR1 reads LNHDA; CDR2 reads SQIVND (reference sequence). CDR3 in amino acids: CASSTAPGLENSPLHF. For the CDR3, the DNA is TGTGCCAGTAGTACCGCTCCGGGACTTGAGAATTCACCCCTCCACTTT.

The chain is built from TRBV12-3 or TRBV12-4 and TRBJ1-4, with D maybe TRBD1 (5 bases). V gave up 4 bases and J gave up 7 bases, with 10 bases separating them. The CDR3 is made up of 13 amino acids. CDR3 coding DNA: TGTGCCAGCAGTTGGGGGGTCTCTGAAAAACTGTTTTTT. Translated: CASSWGVSEKLFF.

The rearrangement links TRBV7-8 to TRBJ2-2; a possible D gene is TRBD1 (6 bases). This CDR3 is 15 amino acids long. From germline, CDR1 is SGHVS and CDR2 FQNEAQ. V lost 2 bases to trimming and J lost 1 base, with 8 bases between them. CDR3 in DNA: TGTGCCAGCAGCTTAATACAGGGGAACACCGGGGAGCTGTTTTTT. Its protein product is CASSLIQGNTGELFF.